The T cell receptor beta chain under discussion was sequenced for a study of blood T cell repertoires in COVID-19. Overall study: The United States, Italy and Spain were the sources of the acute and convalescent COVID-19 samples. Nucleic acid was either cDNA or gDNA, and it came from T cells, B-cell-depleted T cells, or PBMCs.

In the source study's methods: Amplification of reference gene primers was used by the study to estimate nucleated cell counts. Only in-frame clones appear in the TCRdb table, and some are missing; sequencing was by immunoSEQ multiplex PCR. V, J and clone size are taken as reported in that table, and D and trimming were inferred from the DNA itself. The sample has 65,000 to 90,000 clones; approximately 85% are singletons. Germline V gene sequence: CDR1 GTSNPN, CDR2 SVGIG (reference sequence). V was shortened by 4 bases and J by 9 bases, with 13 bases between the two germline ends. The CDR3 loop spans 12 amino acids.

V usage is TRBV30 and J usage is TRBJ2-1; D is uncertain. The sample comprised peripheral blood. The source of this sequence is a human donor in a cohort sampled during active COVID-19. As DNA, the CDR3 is TGTGCCTGGAAGTATAGCTCGCGTGAGCAGTTCTTC. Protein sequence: CAWKYSSREQFF.